This paragraph covers one TCR beta chain sequence. What it binds is unknown. The data were obtained in a study of T-cell reconstitution after alpha-beta-depleted transplantation in children. Germline V gene data show CDR1 as DFQATT and CDR2 as SNEGSKA (reference sequence). This CDR3 spans 11 amino acids. With 4 bases removed from V and 11 bases from J, the gap between germline ends came to 14 bases. Researchers prepared the TCRbeta library using unique molecular identifiers, the study reports. TCRdb itself ran the PCR reads through MiXCR, one entry per CDR3 protein. In the table there are 450,000 to 700,000 distinct CDR3 sequences, roughly a quarter of which are singletons. Overall study results and limits: Day-60 TCRbeta diversity that was high in some patients was derived from surviving recipient T cells and thymic progenitors. Roughly two months post-transplant, alpha-beta T cells reportedly originated from several hundred graft clones that had expanded. T cells produced anew were the main source of T-cell counts and diversity one year after transplant.

The rearrangement links TRBV20-1 to TRBJ1-1; maybe TRBD1 (5 bases). This TCR was recovered from a boy in the first two years of life with Wiskott-Aldrich syndrome, due to receive a stem cell transplant. The sequenced sample was PBMCs, obtained before TCRalphabeta/CD19-depleted stem cell transplant. This CDR3 is CSANLRENAFF. CDR3 coding DNA: TGCAGTGCTAATCTCAGGGAGAATGCTTTCTTT.